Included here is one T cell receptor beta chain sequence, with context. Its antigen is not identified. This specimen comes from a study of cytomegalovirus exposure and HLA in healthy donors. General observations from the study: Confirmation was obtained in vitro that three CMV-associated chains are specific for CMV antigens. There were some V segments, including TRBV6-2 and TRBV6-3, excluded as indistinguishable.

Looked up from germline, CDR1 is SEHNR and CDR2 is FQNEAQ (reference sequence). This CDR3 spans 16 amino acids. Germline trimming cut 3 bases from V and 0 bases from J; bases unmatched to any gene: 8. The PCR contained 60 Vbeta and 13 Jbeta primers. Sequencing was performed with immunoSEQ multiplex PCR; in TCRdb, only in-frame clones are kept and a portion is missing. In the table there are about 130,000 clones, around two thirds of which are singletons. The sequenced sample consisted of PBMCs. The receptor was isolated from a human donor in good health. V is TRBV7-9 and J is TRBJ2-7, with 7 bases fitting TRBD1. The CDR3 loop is CASSFQGQPSSYEQYF. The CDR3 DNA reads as TGTGCCAGCAGCTTCCAGGGACAGCCAAGCTCCTACGAGCAGTACTTC.